The source of this T cell receptor (beta chain) is a study of blood T cells in healthy people across ages (dated by TCRdb to the mid-2010s). With regard to the full study: In model experiments, roughly one uniquely barcoded TCR beta cDNA molecule per two T cells was captured by template switching. The study measured age-related changes in TCR beta repertoire diversity using deep sequencing normalized with unique cDNA molecular identifiers. Donors were grouped into four age groups: young (average roughly 17 years), middle-aged (roughly 40), aged (around 62) and long-lived (around 80). Donors of different ages were randomly distributed across sequencing lanes to avoid experimental bias. Two additional independent replicas of 1 million unique cDNA reads from the same blood draw were analyzed for two donors (one aged 18 to 30 and one aged 80 or older).

The 35 to 40 donors, aged about 6 to 95 years, were systemically healthy Caucasian individuals from Russia. Each donor gave approximately 9.4 milliliters of peripheral blood, drawn into EDTA-treated Vacutainer tubes. Ficoll-Paque density-gradient centrifugation was used to isolate PBMCs, with at least 6.5 million per sample. Trizol reagent was used to extract total RNA from PBMCs, with at least 5.5 micrograms per sample. The percentages of naive CD45RAhigh/CD27high T cells were determined by flow cytometry on a PBMC aliquot from every donor. In the germline V gene, CDR1 corresponds to MNHNS and CDR2 to SASEGT. The CDR3 holds 15 amino acids from the cysteine to the phenylalanine. Only CDR3 DNA is held: 45 bases, read in frame from base 1. Deletion took 4 bases off V and 6 bases off J, with a span of 13 bases between the germline ends. Libraries were built with 5' RACE. This sample was sequenced with an Illumina HiSeq 2500. A second PCR of 7 to 11 cycles was run with a J-beta primer mix and a sample-barcoded 5' primer. A template-switch 5' adaptor carrying 12 random nucleotides introduced a unique molecular identifier onto each TCR beta cDNA molecule. At least 3 million CDR3-containing paired-end reads were obtained from each sample. All of the RNA was converted into first-strand cDNA using the Mint cDNA synthesis kit, with a TRBC-specific oligonucleotide serving as the primer. Following uracil-DNA glycosylase treatment, a first 18-cycle PCR with universal primers M1SS and BC2_uni_R was performed on all cDNA. Under the source paper's analysis protocol: Normalization of each sample was performed by random selection of 1 million high-quality reads, each carrying a distinct molecular identifier. Reads sharing molecular identifiers were discarded rather than binned into consensus sequences. MiTCR, with a Q25 quality threshold and the strictest error-elimination algorithm, was used for CDR3 identification, clonotype clustering and error correction. A nonparametric unseen species model with Euler transformation was used to estimate a lower bound on total TCR beta diversity. Starting from the raw public reads, TCRdb applied fastp trimming at Q25, assembled clones with MiXCR and retained in-frame beta chains. Records with the same CDR3 protein are collapsed into one entry carrying the most frequent genes and DNA. The V and J calls reflect TCRdb's pipeline rather than the authors' work. This sample comprises under 850,000 distinct CDR3 sequences, approximately 35% of them detected only once. 13% of the sample is held by the ten biggest clonotypes.

Points the paper makes about the study in general: The long-lived group showed more naive CD4+ T cells, fewer expanded clones and increased TCR diversity than the aged group, suggesting age selection. Observed TCR beta diversity per million T cells fell roughly linearly with age, and a significant reduction was already apparent by age around 39. The percentage of naive T cells measured by flow cytometry correlated strongly with observed TCR beta diversity. Estimates of total diversity based on one million sequenced T cells were regarded as lower bounds and as underestimates. Bulk unsorted PBMC profiling prevented conclusive comparison of naive and antigen-experienced compartments. Donor CMV infection status was unknown, potentially confounding age-related changes in expanded clonotypes.

This clonotype has only a few counts. The antigen this receptor binds is unknown. No base quality information exists; no much larger clone differs at one position. The sequencing sample was made of blood. The sequence links TRBV6-1 to TRBJ1-6, with no reliable assignment of the D segment. The clonotype originates from a man younger than 35 in good health. The CDR3 protein is CASSAADLSNSPLHF. The DNA reads as follows: TGTGCCAGCAGTGCGGCGGACTTATCTAATTCACCCCTCCACTTT.